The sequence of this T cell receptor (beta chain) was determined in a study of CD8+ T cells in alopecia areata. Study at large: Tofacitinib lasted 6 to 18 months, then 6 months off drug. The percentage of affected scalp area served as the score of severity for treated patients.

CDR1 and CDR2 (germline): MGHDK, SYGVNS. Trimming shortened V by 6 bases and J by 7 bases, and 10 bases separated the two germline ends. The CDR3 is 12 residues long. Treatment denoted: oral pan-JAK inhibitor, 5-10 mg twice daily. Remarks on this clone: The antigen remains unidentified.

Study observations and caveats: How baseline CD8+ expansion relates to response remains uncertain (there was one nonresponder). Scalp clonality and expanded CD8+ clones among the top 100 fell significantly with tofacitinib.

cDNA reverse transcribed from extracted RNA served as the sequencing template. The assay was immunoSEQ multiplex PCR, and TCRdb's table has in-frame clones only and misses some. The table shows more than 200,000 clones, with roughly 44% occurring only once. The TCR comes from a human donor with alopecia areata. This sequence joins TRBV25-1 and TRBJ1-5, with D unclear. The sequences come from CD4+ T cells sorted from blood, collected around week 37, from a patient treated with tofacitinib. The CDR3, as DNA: TGTGCCAGCAGGGGTGACGGACAGCCCCAGCATTTT. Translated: CASRGDGQPQHF.